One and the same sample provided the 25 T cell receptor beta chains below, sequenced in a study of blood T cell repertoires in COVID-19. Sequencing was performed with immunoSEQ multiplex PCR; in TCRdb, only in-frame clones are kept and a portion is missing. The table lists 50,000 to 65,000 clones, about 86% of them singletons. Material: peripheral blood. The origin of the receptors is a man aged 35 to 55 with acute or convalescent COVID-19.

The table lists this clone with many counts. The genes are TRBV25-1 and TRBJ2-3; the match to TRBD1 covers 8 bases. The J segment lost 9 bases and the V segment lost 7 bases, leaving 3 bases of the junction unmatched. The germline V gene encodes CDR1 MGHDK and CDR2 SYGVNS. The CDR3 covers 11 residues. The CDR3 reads CASTRTGTQYF. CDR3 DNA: TGTGCCAGCACAAGGACAGGGACGCAGTATTTT.

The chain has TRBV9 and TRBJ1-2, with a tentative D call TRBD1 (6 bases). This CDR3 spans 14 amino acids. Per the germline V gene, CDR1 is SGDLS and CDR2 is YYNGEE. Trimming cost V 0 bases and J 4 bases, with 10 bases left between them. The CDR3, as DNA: TGTGCCAGCAGCGTAGCGTTGGACAGCTATGGCTACACCTTC. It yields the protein CASSVALDSYGYTF.

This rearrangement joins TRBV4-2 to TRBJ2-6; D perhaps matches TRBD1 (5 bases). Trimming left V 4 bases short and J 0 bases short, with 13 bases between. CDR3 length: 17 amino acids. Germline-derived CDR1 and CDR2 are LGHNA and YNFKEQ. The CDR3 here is CASSLDSAFSGANVLTF. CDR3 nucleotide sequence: TGTGCCAGCAGCCTAGACAGTGCCTTCTCTGGGGCCAACGTCCTGACTTTC.

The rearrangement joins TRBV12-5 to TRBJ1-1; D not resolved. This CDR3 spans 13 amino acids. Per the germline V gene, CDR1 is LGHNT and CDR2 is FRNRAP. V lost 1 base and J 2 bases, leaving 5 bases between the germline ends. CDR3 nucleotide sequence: TGTGCTAGTGGTTTGGGGCCAAACACTGAAGCTTTCTTT. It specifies CASGLGPNTEAFF.

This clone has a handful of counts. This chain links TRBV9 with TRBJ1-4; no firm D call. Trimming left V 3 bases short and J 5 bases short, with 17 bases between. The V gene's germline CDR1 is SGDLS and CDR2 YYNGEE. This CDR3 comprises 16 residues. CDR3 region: CASSASGFGVNEKLFF. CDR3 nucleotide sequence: TGTGCCAGCAGCGCCTCGGGGTTTGGAGTGAATGAAAAACTGTTTTTT.

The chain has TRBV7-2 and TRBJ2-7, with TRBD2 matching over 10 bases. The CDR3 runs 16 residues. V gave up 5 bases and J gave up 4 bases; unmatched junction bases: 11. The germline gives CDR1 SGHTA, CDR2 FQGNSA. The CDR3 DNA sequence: TGTGCCAGCAGCCGGACGGATAGAGCGGGAGGGTACGAGCAGTACTTC. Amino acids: CASSRTDRAGGYEQYF. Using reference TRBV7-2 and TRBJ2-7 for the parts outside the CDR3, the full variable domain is GAGVSQSPSNKVTEKGKDVELRCDPISGHTALYWYRQSLGQGLEFLIYFQGNSAPDKSGLPSDRFSAERTGGSVSTLTIQRTQQEDSAVYLCASSRTDRAGGYEQYFGPGTRLTVT.

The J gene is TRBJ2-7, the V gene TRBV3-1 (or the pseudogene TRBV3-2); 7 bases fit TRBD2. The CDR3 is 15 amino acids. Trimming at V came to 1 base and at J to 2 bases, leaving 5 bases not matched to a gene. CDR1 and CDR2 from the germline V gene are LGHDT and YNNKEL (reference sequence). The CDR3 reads CASSQARGDPYEQYF. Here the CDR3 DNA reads TGTGCCAGCAGCCAAGCCCGGGGGGATCCCTACGAGCAGTACTTC.

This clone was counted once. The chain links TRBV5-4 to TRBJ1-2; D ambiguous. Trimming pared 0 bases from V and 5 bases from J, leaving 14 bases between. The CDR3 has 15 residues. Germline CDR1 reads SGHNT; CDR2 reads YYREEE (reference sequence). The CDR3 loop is CASSLGQYGVYGYTF. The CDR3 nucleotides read TGTGCCAGCAGCTTGGGACAATACGGGGTTTATGGCTACACCTTC.

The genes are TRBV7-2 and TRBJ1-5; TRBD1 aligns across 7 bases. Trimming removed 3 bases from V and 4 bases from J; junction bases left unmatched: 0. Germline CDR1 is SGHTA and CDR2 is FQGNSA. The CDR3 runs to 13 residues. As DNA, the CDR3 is TGTGCCAGCAGCTTCAGGGGGAATCAGCCCCAGCATTTT. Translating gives CASSFRGNQPQHF.

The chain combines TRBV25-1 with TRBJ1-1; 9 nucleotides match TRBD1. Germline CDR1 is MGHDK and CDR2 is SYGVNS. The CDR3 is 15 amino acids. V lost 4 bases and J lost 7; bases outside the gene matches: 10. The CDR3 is CASSVPGQGKDEAFF. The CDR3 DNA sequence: TGTGCCAGCAGTGTACCGGGACAGGGCAAAGATGAAGCTTTCTTT.

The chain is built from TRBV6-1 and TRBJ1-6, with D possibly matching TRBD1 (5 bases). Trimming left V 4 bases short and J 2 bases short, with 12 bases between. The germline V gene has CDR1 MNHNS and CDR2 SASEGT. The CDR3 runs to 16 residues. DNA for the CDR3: TGTGCCAGCAGTGTCGGGACTCCAGCCTATAATTCACCCCTCCACTTT. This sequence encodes CASSVGTPAYNSPLHF.

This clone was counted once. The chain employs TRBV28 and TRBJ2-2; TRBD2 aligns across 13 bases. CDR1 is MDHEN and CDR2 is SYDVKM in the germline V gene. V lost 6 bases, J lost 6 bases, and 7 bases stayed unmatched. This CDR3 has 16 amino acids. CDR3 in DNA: TGTGCCAGCAGGGCCAGACTAGCGGGGGGAGCCGGGGAGCTGTTTTTT. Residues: CASRARLAGGAGELFF.

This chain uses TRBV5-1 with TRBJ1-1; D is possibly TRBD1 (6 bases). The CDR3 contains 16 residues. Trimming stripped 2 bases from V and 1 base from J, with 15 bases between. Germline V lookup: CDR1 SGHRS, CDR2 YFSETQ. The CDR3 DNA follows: TGCGCCAGCAGCTTTAAGGCAGGGGCCCCGAACACTGAAGCTTTCTTT. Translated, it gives CASSFKAGAPNTEAFF.

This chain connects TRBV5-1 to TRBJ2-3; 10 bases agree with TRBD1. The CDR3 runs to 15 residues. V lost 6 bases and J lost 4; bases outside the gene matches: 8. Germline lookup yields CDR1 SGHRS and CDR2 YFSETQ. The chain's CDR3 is CASTYSGQGADTQYF. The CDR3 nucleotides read TGCGCCAGCACCTACTCCGGACAGGGGGCAGATACGCAGTATTTT. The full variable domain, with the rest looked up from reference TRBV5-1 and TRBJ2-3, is KAGVTQTPRYLIKTRGQQVTLSCSPISGHRSVSWYQQTPGQGLQFLFEYFSETQRNKGNFPGRFSGRQFSNSRSEMNVSTLELGDSALYLCASTYSGQGADTQYFGPGTRLTVL.

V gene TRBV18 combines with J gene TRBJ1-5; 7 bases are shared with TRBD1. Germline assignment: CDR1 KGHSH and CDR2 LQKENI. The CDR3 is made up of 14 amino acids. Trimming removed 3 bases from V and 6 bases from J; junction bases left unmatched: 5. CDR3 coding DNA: TGTGCCAGCTCACCTGCGGACAGGAGTCAGCCCCAGCATTTT. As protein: CASSPADRSQPQHF.

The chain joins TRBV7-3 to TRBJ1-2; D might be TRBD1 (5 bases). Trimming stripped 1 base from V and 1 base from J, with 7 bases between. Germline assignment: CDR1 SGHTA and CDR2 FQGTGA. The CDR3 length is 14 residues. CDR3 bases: TGTGCCAGCAGCTTAATCGGGGGTAACTATGGCTACACCTTC. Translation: CASSLIGGNYGYTF.

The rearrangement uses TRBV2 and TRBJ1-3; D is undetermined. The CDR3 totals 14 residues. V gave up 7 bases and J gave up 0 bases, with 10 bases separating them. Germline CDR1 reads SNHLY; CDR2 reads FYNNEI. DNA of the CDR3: TGTGCCAGCAAATCGGGATTCTCTGGAAACACCATATATTTT. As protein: CASKSGFSGNTIYF.

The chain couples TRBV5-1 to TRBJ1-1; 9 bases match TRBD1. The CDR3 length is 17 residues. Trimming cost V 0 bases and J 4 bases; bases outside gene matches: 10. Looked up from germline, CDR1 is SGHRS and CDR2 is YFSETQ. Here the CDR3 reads CASSLADRGGLGTEAFF. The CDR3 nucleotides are TGCGCCAGCAGCTTGGCCGACAGGGGGGGCCTGGGCACTGAAGCTTTCTTT. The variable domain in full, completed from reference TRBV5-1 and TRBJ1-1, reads KAGVTQTPRYLIKTRGQQVTLSCSPISGHRSVSWYQQTPGQGLQFLFEYFSETQRNKGNFPGRFSGRQFSNSRSEMNVSTLELGDSALYLCASSLADRGGLGTEAFFGQGTRLTVV.

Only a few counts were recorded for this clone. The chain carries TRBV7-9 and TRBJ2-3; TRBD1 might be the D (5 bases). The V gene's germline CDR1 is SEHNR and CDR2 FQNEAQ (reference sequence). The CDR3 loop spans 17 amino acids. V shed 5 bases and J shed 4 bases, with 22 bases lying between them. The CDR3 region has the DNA TGTGCCAGCAGCCCATGGGCCAGGGATAGGCACCCAGATACGCAGTATTTT. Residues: CASSPWARDRHPDTQYF.

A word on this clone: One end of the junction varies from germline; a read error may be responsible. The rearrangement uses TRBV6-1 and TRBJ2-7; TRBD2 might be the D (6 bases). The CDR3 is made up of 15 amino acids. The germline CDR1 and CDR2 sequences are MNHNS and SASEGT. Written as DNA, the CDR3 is TGTGCCAGCAGAGAAGGGGCGGGGAGCTCCTACGAGCAGTACTTC. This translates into CASREGAGSSYEQYF.

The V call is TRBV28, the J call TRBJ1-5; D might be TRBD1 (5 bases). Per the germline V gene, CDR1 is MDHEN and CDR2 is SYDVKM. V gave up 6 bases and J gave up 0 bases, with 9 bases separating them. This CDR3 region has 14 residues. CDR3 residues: CASSTGGSNQPQHF. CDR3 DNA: TGTGCCAGCAGCACCGGGGGTAGCAATCAGCCCCAGCATTTT.

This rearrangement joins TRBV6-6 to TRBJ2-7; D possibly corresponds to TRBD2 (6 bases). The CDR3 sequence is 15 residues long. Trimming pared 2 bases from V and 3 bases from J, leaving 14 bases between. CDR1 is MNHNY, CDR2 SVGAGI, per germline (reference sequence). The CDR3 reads CASSYPSGTYYEQYF. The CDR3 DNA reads TGTGCCAGCAGTTACCCCTCCGGGACTTACTACGAGCAGTACTTC.

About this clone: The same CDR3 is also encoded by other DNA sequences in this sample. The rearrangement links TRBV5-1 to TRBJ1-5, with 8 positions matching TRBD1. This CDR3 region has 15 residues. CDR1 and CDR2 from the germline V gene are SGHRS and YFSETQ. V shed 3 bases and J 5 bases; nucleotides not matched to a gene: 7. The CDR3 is CASSSGQGFDQPQHF. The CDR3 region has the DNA TGCGCCAGCAGCTCAGGACAGGGATTTGATCAGCCCCAGCATTTT.

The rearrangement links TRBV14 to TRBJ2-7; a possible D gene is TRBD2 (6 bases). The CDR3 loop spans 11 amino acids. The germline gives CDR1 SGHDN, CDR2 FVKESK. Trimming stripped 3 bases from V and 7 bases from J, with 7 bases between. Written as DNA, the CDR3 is TGTGCCAGCAGCCAGGGAGGAGAGCAGTACTTC. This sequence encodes CASSQGGEQYF.

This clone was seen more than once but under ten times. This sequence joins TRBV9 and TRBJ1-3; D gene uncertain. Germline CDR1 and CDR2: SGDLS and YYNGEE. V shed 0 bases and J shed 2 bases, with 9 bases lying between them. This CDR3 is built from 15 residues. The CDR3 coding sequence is TGTGCCAGCAGCGTAGGCCAGGAGGCTGGAAACACCATATATTTT. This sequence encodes CASSVGQEAGNTIYF.